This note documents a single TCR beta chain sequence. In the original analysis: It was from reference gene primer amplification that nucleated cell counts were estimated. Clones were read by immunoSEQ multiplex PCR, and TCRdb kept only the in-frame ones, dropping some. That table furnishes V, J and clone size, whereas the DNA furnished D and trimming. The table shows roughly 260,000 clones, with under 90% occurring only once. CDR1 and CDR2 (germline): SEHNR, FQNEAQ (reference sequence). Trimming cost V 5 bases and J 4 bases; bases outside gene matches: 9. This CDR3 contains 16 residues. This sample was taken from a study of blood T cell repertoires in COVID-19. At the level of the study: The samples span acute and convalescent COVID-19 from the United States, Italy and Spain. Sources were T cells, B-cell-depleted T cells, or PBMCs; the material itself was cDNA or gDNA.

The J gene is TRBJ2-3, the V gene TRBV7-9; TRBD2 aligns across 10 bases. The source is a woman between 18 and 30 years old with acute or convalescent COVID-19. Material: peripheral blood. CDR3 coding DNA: TGTGCCAGCAGCCTAGTGGCTAGCGGGAGCCCAGATACGCAGTATTTT. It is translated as CASSLVASGSPDTQYF.